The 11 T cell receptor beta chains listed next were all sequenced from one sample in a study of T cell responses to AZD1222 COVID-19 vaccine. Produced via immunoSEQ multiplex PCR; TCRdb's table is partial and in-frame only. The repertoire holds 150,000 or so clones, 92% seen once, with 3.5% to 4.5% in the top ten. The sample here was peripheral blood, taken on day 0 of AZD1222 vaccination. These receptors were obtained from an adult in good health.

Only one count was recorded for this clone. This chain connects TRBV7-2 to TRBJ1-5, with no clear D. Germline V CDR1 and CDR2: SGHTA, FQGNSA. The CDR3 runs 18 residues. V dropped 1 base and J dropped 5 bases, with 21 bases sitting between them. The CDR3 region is CASSLDLVSLRMDQPQHF. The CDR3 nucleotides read TGTGCCAGCAGCTTAGATTTAGTGTCCCTCCGGATGGATCAGCCCCAGCATTTT.

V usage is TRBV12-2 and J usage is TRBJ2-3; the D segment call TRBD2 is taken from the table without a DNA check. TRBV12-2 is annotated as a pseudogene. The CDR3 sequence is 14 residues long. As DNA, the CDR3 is TGTGCAAGTCGCTTAGTGGAGCAGCAAGATACGCAGTATTTT. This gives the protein CASRLVEQQDTQYF.

The DNA of the CDR3 is TGTGCCAGCAGTCCCCTCAGTTCTACGCCGCCGGCTTTCTTT. This sequence encodes CASSPLSSTPPAFF. The chain recombines TRBV27 with TRBJ1-1, with D uncertain. The CDR3 sequence is 14 residues long. Trimming cost V 5 bases and J 11 bases, with 21 bases left between them. The germline V gene encodes CDR1 MNHEY and CDR2 SMNVEV (reference sequence).

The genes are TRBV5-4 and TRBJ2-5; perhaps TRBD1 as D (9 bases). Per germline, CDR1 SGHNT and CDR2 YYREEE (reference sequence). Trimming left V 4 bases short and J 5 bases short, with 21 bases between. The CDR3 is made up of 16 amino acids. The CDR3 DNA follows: TGTGCCAGCAGCCCACCGGGGGGGACAGGGAGTGAGACCCAGTACTTC. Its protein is CASSPPGGTGSETQYF.

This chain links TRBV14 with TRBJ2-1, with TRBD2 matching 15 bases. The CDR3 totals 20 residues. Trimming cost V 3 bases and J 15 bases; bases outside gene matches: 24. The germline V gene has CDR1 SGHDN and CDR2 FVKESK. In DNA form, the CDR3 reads TGTGCCAGCAGCCATCGCCCGGGACTGCGGACTAGCGGGAGGGTCGCTTTCCCGTTCTTC. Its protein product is CASSHRPGLRTSGRVAFPFF.

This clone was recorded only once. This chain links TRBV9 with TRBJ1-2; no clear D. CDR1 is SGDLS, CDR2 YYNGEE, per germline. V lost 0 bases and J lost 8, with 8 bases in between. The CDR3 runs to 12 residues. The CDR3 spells CASSVAYQGYTF. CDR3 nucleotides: TGTGCCAGCAGCGTAGCTTATCAGGGCTACACCTTC.

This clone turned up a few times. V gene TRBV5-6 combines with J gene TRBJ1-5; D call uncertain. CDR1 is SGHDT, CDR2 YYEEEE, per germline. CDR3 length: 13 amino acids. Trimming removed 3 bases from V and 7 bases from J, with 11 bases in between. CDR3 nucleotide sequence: TGTGCCAGCAGCTCCACCACGGGACAGCCCCAGCATTTT. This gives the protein CASSSTTGQPQHF. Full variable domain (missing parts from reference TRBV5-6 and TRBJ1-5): DAGVTQSPTHLIKTRGQQVTLRCSPKSGHDTVSWYQQALGQGPQFIFQYYEEEERQRGNFPDRFSGHQFPNYSSELNVNALLLGDSALYLCASSSTTGQPQHFGDGTRLSIL.

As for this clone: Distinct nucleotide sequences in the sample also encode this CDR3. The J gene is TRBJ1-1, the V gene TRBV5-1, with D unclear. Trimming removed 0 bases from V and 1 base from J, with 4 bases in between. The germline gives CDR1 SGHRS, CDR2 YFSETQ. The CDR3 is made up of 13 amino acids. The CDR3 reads CASSLGENTEAFF. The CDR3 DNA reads TGCGCCAGCAGCTTGGGTGAGAACACTGAAGCTTTCTTT.

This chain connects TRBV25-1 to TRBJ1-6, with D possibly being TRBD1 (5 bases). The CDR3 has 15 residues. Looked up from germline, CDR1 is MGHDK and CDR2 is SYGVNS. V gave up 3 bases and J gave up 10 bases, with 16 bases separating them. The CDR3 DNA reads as TGTGCCAGCAGTGAGTCTTCGGGGGACGGGTCACCCCTCCACTTT. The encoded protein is CASSESSGDGSPLHF.

The CDR3 loop reads CASSRSDTQYF. CDR3 sequence (DNA): TGTGCCAGCAGCCGGTCAGATACGCAGTATTTT. The chain has TRBV3-1 (or the pseudogene TRBV3-2) and TRBJ2-3; D remains unclear. This CDR3 is 11 amino acids long. In germline, CDR1 is LGHDT, CDR2 YNNKEL (reference sequence). V was trimmed by 4 bases and J by 4 bases, leaving 3 bases between them.

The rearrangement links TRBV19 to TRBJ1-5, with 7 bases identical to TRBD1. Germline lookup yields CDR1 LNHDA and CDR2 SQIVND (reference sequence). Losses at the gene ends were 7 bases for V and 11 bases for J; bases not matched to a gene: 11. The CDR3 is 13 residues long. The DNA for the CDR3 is TGTGCCAGTACTCAAGGGGGCGGGGAAGCCCAGCATTTT. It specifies CASTQGGGEAQHF.